This paragraph reports one T cell receptor (beta chain). The sample comes from a study of blood T cell repertoires in COVID-19. Across the whole study: The United States, Italy and Spain provided the acute and convalescent COVID-19 samples.

The data were produced by immunoSEQ multiplex PCR, yet TCRdb's version contains in-frame clones alone and is incomplete. The sample contains about 95,000 clones, about 84% of which appear only once. This CDR3 contains 14 residues. Trimming took 5 bases from V and 1 from J; bases not matched to a gene: 3. Germline assignment: CDR1 SEHNR and CDR2 FQNEAQ (reference sequence). This receptor was identified in a human donor in a cohort sampled during active COVID-19. The sequenced sample was peripheral blood. The rearrangement links TRBV7-9 to TRBJ1-2, with 8 bases matching TRBD1. The DNA of the CDR3 is TGTGCCAGCAGCCTACAGGGGGGTAACTATGGCTACACCTTC. Encoded protein: CASSLQGGNYGYTF.